Detailed here is one TCR beta chain. This specimen belongs to a study of blood T cell repertoires in COVID-19. Study-wide background: The samples span acute and convalescent COVID-19 from the United States, Italy and Spain. T cells, B-cell-depleted T cells, or PBMCs supplied cDNA or gDNA.

Profiling relied on immunoSEQ multiplex PCR, and the TCRdb table lists in-frame clones only, not all of them. The data show hundreds of thousands of clones, 75% to 90% seen once. V dropped 7 bases and J dropped 5; count of bases not matched to a gene: 3. The CDR3 has 14 residues. Germline lookup yields CDR1 SNHLY and CDR2 FYNNEI. Specimen: PBMCs or T cells enriched from blood (not recorded which). The V call is TRBV2, the J call TRBJ1-5, with TRBD1 matching over 12 bases. The TCR was taken from a man in his thirties or forties who had recovered from COVID-19. The CDR3 is CASTGTGGYQPQHF. The CDR3 bases are TGTGCCAGCACGGGGACAGGGGGCTATCAGCCCCAGCATTTT.